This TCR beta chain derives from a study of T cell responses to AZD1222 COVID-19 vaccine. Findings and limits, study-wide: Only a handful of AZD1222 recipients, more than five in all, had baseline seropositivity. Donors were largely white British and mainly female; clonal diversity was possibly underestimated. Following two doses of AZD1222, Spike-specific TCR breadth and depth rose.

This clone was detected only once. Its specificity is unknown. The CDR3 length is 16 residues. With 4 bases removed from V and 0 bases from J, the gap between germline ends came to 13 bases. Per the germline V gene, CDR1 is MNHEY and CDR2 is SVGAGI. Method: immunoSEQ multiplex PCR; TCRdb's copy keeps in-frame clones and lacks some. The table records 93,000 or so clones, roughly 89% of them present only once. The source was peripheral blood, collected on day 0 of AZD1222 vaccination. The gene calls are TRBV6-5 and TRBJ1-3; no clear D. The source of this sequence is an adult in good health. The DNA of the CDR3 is TGTGCCAGCAGTTCCGACTCATACCTCTCTGGAAACACCATATATTTT. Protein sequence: CASSSDSYLSGNTIYF.